The present T cell receptor (beta chain) was sequenced within a study of blood T cells in healthy people across ages. Healthy Caucasian individuals from Russia aged roughly 6 to 100 were enrolled as donors. Isolation recovered at least 6.5 million PBMCs from every sample. Next came a second PCR, run for roughly 6 to 11 cycles, which used a sample-barcoded 5' primer along with a J-beta primer mix. TCRdb itself ran the 5' RACE reads through MiXCR, one entry per CDR3 protein. The data contain 780,000 or so distinct CDR3 sequences, 56% of them singletons. The CDR3 length is 24 residues. CDR1 is SGHAT and CDR2 is FQNNGV in the germline V gene. Concerning this clonotype itself: One junction end does not reproduce the germline sequence, and a read error may be involved.

The clonotype was recovered from a man aged 40-50 years in good health. The chain joins TRBV11-2 to TRBJ2-5; 15 bases fit TRBD2. Material: blood. The CDR3 reads CASSVDPRDRETGLAGGTQETQYF. DNA of the CDR3: TGTGCCAGCAGCGTAGATCCCCGGGACAGGGAGACGGGACTAGCGGGAGGAACCCAAGAGACCCAGTACTTC.